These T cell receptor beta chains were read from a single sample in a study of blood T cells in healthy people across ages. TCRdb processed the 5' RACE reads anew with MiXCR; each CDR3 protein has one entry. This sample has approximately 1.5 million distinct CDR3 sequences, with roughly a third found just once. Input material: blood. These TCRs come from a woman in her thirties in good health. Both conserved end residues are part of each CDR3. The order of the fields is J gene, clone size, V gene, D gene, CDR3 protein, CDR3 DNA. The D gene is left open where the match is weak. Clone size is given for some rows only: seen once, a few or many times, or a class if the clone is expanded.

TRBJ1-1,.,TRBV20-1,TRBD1,CSARLQGLNTEAFF,TGCAGTGCTAGGTTACAGGGGTTGAACACTGAAGCTTTCTTT
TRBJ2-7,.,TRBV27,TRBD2,CASMGLAGVGHEQYF,TGTGCCAGCATGGGACTAGCGGGAGTCGGGCACGAGCAGTACTTC
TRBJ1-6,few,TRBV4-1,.,CASSQAPGSPLHF,TGCGCCAGCAGCCAAGCTCCAGGTTCACCCCTCCACTTT
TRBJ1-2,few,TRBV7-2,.,CASSSKGGRGAVNYGYTF,TGTGCCAGCAGCTCCAAGGGTGGGCGGGGGGCCGTGAACTATGGCTACACCTTC
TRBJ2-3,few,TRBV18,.,CASSPAVFTSYTDTQYF,TGTGCCAGCTCCCCGGCGGTCTTCACGTCCTACACAGATACGCAGTATTTT
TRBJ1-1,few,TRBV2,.,CASSGVVRVNTEAFF,TGTGCCAGCAGTGGGGTCGTCAGGGTTAACACTGAAGCTTTCTTT
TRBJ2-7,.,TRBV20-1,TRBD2,CSARSPGGNYEQYF,TGCAGTGCTAGATCACCGGGGGGGAACTACGAGCAGTACTTC
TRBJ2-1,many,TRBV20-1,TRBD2,CSASFVDSGSSYNEQFF,TGCAGTGCTAGTTTCGTCGATAGCGGGAGCTCCTACAATGAGCAGTTCTTC
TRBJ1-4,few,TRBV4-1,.,CASSQETSGTNEKLFF,TGCGCCAGCAGCCAAGAGACGTCGGGAACTAATGAAAAACTGTTTTTT
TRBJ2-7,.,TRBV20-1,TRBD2,CSASATGPLGLAGAYEQYF,TGCAGTGCTAGCGCGACCGGGCCGTTAGGGCTAGCGGGAGCGTACGAGCAGTACTTC
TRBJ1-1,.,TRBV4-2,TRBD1,CASSQGDRTLAEAFF,TGTGCCAGCAGCCAGGGGGACAGGACGCTGGCTGAAGCTTTCTTT
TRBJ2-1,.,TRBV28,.,CASSDSLGNEQFF,TGTGCCAGCAGTGATTCACTCGGTAATGAGCAGTTCTTC